This T cell receptor beta chain originates from a study of blood T cells in healthy people across ages. In the study overall: Roughly one uniquely barcoded beta molecule per two T cells was captured.

A second PCR of 7 to 11 cycles used a sample-barcoded 5' primer and a J-beta primer mix. TCRdb reprocessed the 5' RACE reads via MiXCR and lists one record per CDR3 protein. The sample yields roughly 800,000 distinct CDR3 sequences, 25% seen once. Germline CDR1 is MNHNS and CDR2 is SASEGT. The CDR3 consists of 17 residues. Details on this clonotype: At one end the junction does not follow the germline gene, possibly because of a read error.

This sample also appeared in a second study, on T cells of mothers and their children.

The sample taken for sequencing was blood. The chain uses TRBV6-1 and TRBJ1-6, with D uncertain. The receptor's source is a boy aged 5-17 years in good health. Here the CDR3 reads CASSELNLGINNSPLHF. The CDR3 DNA is TGTGCTAGCAGTGAATTGAACCTCGGGATTAATAATTCACCCCTCCACTTT.